This T cell receptor beta chain was captured by sequencing in a study of cytomegalovirus exposure and HLA in healthy donors. Study-wide results and caveats: A likely sequencing artifact accounted for one observed cluster of highly shared sequence variants. In most subjects, TCR beta sequences reportedly gave accurate predictions of HLA-A and HLA-B alleles.

The germline CDR1 and CDR2 sequences are ENHRY and SYGVKD. This CDR3 has 14 amino acids. V trimming: 6 bases; J trimming: 5 bases; junction bases outside the gene matches: 7. Primers: 60 Vbeta forward and 13 Jbeta reverse. Profiled with immunoSEQ multiplex PCR; TCRdb holds only in-frame clones, not every one. The sample has around 200,000 clones, 55% to 75% seen once. As for this clone: The antigen remains unidentified.

The rearrangement links TRBV10-3 to TRBJ1-2; 9 bases agree with TRBD1. The receptor was derived from a man aged 35 to 55 in good health and CMV-seropositive. The sample was PBMCs. The CDR3 coding sequence is TGTGCCATCAGGCCGGGACAGGGCGGGTATGGCTACACCTTC. Its translation is CAIRPGQGGYGYTF.